This entry lists 27 T cell receptor beta chains sequenced from one sample in a study of blood T cell repertoires in COVID-19. Sequenced by immunoSEQ multiplex PCR; TCRdb stores in-frame clones only, minus some. The sample records 90,000 to 150,000 clones, more than 70% being singletons. Source material: peripheral blood. All receptors come from a human donor in a cohort sampled during active COVID-19.

CDR3 loop: CASSDGEGAPYEQYF. As DNA, the CDR3 is TGTGCCAGCAGCGATGGTGAGGGGGCGCCCTACGAGCAGTACTTC. J is TRBJ2-7 and V is TRBV5-6, with 7 bases identical to TRBD1. This CDR3 region has 15 residues. Unmatched junction bases numbered 9, after V lost 4 bases and J lost 2 bases. Germline CDR1 and CDR2: SGHDT and YYEEEE.

This clone was recorded only once. V and J are TRBV28 and TRBJ2-7; D is unresolved. The CDR3 extends over 14 amino acids. Germline CDR1 and CDR2: MDHEN and SYDVKM. Trimming removed 3 bases from V and 0 bases from J, with 9 bases in between. This chain's CDR3 is CASSLRGLSYEQYF. The CDR3 nucleotides read TGTGCCAGCAGTTTGAGAGGCCTCTCCTACGAGCAGTACTTC. The entire variable domain, with the rest obtained from reference TRBV28 and TRBJ2-7, is as follows: DVKVTQSSRYLVKRTGEKVFLECVQDMDHENMFWYRQDPGLGLRLIYFSYDVKMKEKGDIPEGYSVSREKKERFSLILESASTNQTSMYLCASSLRGLSYEQYFGPGTRLTVT.

DNA for the CDR3: TGTGCCAGCTCACCCCGCCTCGGGTTCTCGAACACCGGGGAGCTGTTTTTT. Amino acids: CASSPRLGFSNTGELFF. The chain employs TRBV18 and TRBJ2-2; D gene ambiguous. The CDR3 extends over 17 amino acids. V lost 3 bases and J lost 0, with 14 bases in between. Germline V CDR1 and CDR2: KGHSH, LQKENI.

J is TRBJ2-1 and V is TRBV5-1; D may be TRBD2 (7 bases). The V gene's germline CDR1 is SGHRS and CDR2 YFSETQ. V gave up 4 bases and J gave up 8 bases, with 25 bases separating them. The CDR3 runs 17 residues. In DNA form, the CDR3 reads TGCGCCAGCAGCACAAGTCGGCGGGGGCCACGGGGCGATGAGCAGTTCTTC. Translated, it gives CASSTSRRGPRGDEQFF. The entire variable domain, with the rest obtained from reference TRBV5-1 and TRBJ2-1, is as follows: KAGVTQTPRYLIKTRGQQVTLSCSPISGHRSVSWYQQTPGQGLQFLFEYFSETQRNKGNFPGRFSGRQFSNSRSEMNVSTLELGDSALYLCASSTSRRGPRGDEQFFGPGTRLTVL.

This clone ranks as medium-sized. One end of the junction varies from germline; a read error may be responsible. V and J are TRBV7-7 and TRBJ2-2, with a tentative D call TRBD1 (5 bases). Germline V CDR1 and CDR2: SSHAT, FNYEAQ (reference sequence). This CDR3 has 14 amino acids. CDR3 amino acids: CASRPTANTGELFF. The CDR3 nucleotides read TGTGCTAGCAGGCCGACAGCTAACACCGGGGAGCTGTTTTTT.

The DNA for the CDR3 is TGCGCCAGCAGCCCAGGGACAGTCTCATCCTACGAGCAGTACTTC. Translated, it gives CASSPGTVSSYEQYF. The chain recombines TRBV5-1 with TRBJ2-7, with TRBD1 matching over 7 bases. CDR1 and CDR2 from the germline V gene are SGHRS and YFSETQ. There are 15 residues in the CDR3. V shed 4 bases and J 1 base; nucleotides not matched to a gene: 8.

The chain uses TRBV6-6 and TRBJ1-5; a weak D match, TRBD1 (6 bases). Germline V gene data show CDR1 as MNHNY and CDR2 as SVGAGI (reference sequence). The CDR3 length is 15 residues. V was shortened by 2 bases and J by 6 bases, with 14 bases between the two germline ends. The CDR3 DNA reads TGTGCCAGCAGTTACACCACAGGGTACGGTCAGCCCCAGCATTTT. This codes for CASSYTTGYGQPQHF.

The rearrangement uses TRBV6-5 and TRBJ1-2; no reliable D call. This CDR3 comprises 13 residues. Germline CDR1 MNHEY, CDR2 SVGAGI. V lost 4 bases and J 10 bases, leaving 16 bases between the germline ends. The CDR3 DNA follows: TGTGCCAGCAGTTCCCGGGTCCGGTTCCCCTACACCTTC. Its protein product is CASSSRVRFPYTF.

The gene calls are TRBV28 and TRBJ1-2; 9 bases align to TRBD1. Germline V CDR1 and CDR2: MDHEN, SYDVKM. CDR3 length: 15 amino acids. Trimming at V came to 5 bases and at J to 4 bases, leaving 8 bases not matched to a gene. The CDR3 sequence: CASSLGTGPSYGYTF. CDR3 sequence (DNA): TGTGCCAGCAGTCTGGGGACAGGGCCTTCCTATGGCTACACCTTC.

J is TRBJ2-7 and V is TRBV27; 7 bases fit TRBD1. The CDR3 has 15 residues. J lost 2 bases, V lost 0 bases, and 4 bases had no gene match. CDR1 is MNHEY and CDR2 is SMNVEV in the germline V gene (reference sequence). The CDR3 DNA is TGTGCCAGCAGTTTATCGAGTGGGACAGCCTACGAGCAGTACTTC. Its translation: CASSLSSGTAYEQYF.

The chain has TRBV27 and TRBJ2-7; 8 bases are a match to TRBD1. The CDR3 consists of 15 residues. CDR1 MNHEY and CDR2 SMNVEV come from the germline V gene (reference sequence). The J segment lost 2 bases and the V segment lost 2 bases, leaving 5 bases of the junction unmatched. The CDR3 loop is CASSLIGTGTYEQYF. DNA of the CDR3: TGTGCCAGCAGTTTAATAGGGACAGGAACCTACGAGCAGTACTTC.

The rearrangement links TRBV28 to TRBJ2-7, with a weak D call TRBD1 (6 bases). The CDR3 sequence is 14 residues long. Germline lookup yields CDR1 MDHEN and CDR2 SYDVKM. Trimming took off 7 bases at V and 3 bases at J, with 16 bases between the two ends. The CDR3 loop reads CASNTQGGHYEQYF. The CDR3 DNA reads TGTGCCAGCAATACACAGGGTGGGCACTACGAGCAGTACTTC.

This clone has just one count. V is TRBV2 and J is TRBJ2-7; TRBD2 matches at 7 bases. Losses at the gene ends were 8 bases for V and 2 bases for J; bases not matched to a gene: 6. This CDR3 spans 13 amino acids. Germline V gene data show CDR1 as SNHLY and CDR2 as FYNNEI. The CDR3 DNA reads as TGTGCCAGCGCGATAGCGGGCCCCTACGAGCAGTACTTC. It encodes CASAIAGPYEQYF.

The rearrangement joins TRBV29-1 to TRBJ1-1; D is ambiguous. Germline assignment: CDR1 SQVTM and CDR2 ANQGSEA. V was clipped by 3 bases and J by 2 bases, with 10 bases between them. This CDR3 is built from 13 residues. The CDR3 is CSVDVQLNTEAFF. DNA for the CDR3: TGCAGCGTTGATGTACAGCTCAACACTGAAGCTTTCTTT.

The V and J genes are TRBV5-6 and TRBJ2-7; TRBD2 matches at 11 bases. This CDR3 is 17 amino acids long. CDR1 is SGHDT, CDR2 YYEEEE, per germline. J lost 2 bases, V lost 4 bases, and 11 bases had no gene match. CDR3 DNA sequence: TGTGCCAGCAGCCCCTCCAACCTAGCGGGAGGCCCCTACGAGCAGTACTTC. Amino acids: CASSPSNLAGGPYEQYF. Full variable domain (missing parts from reference TRBV5-6 and TRBJ2-7): DAGVTQSPTHLIKTRGQQVTLRCSPKSGHDTVSWYQQALGQGPQFIFQYYEEEERQRGNFPDRFSGHQFPNYSSELNVNALLLGDSALYLCASSPSNLAGGPYEQYFGPGTRLTVT.

This chain uses TRBV30 with TRBJ2-7, with 9 bases aligning to TRBD1. The CDR3 extends over 13 amino acids. Losses at the gene ends were 6 bases for V and 6 bases for J; bases not matched to a gene: 9. Looked up from germline, CDR1 is GTSNPN and CDR2 is SVGIG (reference sequence). In nucleotides, the CDR3 is TGTGCCTGCACCGGGACAGGGTCCCCCGAGCAGTACTTC. It encodes CACTGTGSPEQYF.

V and J are TRBV4-1 and TRBJ1-1; D unclear. V was shortened by 0 bases and J by 0 bases, with 14 bases between the two germline ends. The CDR3 covers 17 residues. The germline gives CDR1 MGHRA, CDR2 YSYEKL. The CDR3 protein is CASSQDVAETMNTEAFF. In DNA form, the CDR3 reads TGCGCCAGCAGCCAAGATGTGGCCGAGACTATGAACACTGAAGCTTTCTTT.

Only a few counts were recorded for this clone. The rearrangement uses TRBV27 and TRBJ2-7, with 8 nucleotides matching TRBD1. V shed 7 bases and J 1 base; nucleotides not matched to a gene: 6. The CDR3 is 14 amino acids. In germline, CDR1 is MNHEY, CDR2 SMNVEV (reference sequence). DNA of the CDR3: TGTGCCAGCAAGGACAGGGTAGGATCCTACGAGCAGTACTTC. Amino acid sequence: CASKDRVGSYEQYF.

The CDR3 loop is CASMALGNTIYF. CDR3 in DNA: TGTGCCAGTATGGCCCTCGGAAACACCATATATTTT. V and J are TRBV19 and TRBJ1-3; unclear D gene. Germline assignment: CDR1 LNHDA and CDR2 SQIVND (reference sequence). The CDR3 is 12 amino acids. V dropped 7 bases and J dropped 4 bases, with 8 bases sitting between them.

This clone came up a few times. The J gene is TRBJ2-7, the V gene TRBV28, with D perhaps matching TRBD2 (6 bases). The CDR3 consists of 13 residues. Germline V lookup: CDR1 MDHEN, CDR2 SYDVKM. V gave up 5 bases and J gave up 2 bases, with 10 bases separating them. CDR3 protein: CASSPGTPYEQYF. In DNA form, the CDR3 reads TGTGCCAGCAGTCCCGGGACTCCCTACGAGCAGTACTTC.

V usage is TRBV3-1 (or the pseudogene TRBV3-2) and J usage is TRBJ2-7; tentatively, D is TRBD1 (5 bases). V lost 4 bases and J lost 6, with 10 bases in between. Looked up from germline, CDR1 is LGHDT and CDR2 is YNNKEL (reference sequence). This CDR3 region has 12 residues. In DNA, the CDR3 is TGTGCCAGCAGCCTTGGACACTCCGAGCAGTACTTC. Translation: CASSLGHSEQYF.

V usage is TRBV6-5 and J usage is TRBJ1-1; 7 bases agree with TRBD1. V shed 6 bases and J 2 bases; nucleotides not matched to a gene: 3. The germline CDR1 and CDR2 sequences are MNHEY and SVGAGI. The CDR3 has 13 amino acids. As DNA, the CDR3 is TGTGCCAGCAGCGGACAGGCAAACACTGAAGCTTTCTTT. It encodes CASSGQANTEAFF.

This chain links TRBV18 with TRBJ1-1; a weak D match, TRBD1 (6 bases). CDR1 and CDR2 (germline): KGHSH, LQKENI. The CDR3 runs to 16 residues. The ends were cut back, 3 bases at V and 3 bases at J, with 17 bases in the middle. This CDR3 is CASSPPGPRGYTEAFF. The CDR3 region has the DNA TGTGCCAGCTCACCGCCGGGACCGAGGGGGTACACTGAAGCTTTCTTT. The full variable domain, with the rest looked up from reference TRBV18 and TRBJ1-1, is NAGVMQNPRHLVRRRGQEARLRCSPMKGHSHVYWYRQLPEEGLKFMVYLQKENIIDESGMPKERFSAEFPKEGPSILRIQQVVRGDSAAYFCASSPPGPRGYTEAFFGQGTRLTVV.

The chain carries TRBV3-1 (or the pseudogene TRBV3-2) and TRBJ1-2; TRBD1 matches 7 bases. Per the germline V gene, CDR1 is LGHDT and CDR2 is YNNKEL (reference sequence). Unmatched junction bases numbered 6, after V lost 1 base and J lost 1 base. This CDR3 region has 16 residues. CDR3 protein: CASSQVYRGYNYGYTF. CDR3 DNA: TGTGCCAGCAGCCAAGTCTACAGGGGATATAACTATGGCTACACCTTC.

The chain links TRBV10-3 to TRBJ2-7; D perhaps matches TRBD1 (5 bases). Trimming stripped 2 bases from V and 5 bases from J, with 10 bases between. CDR1 and CDR2 from the germline V gene are ENHRY and SYGVKD. CDR3 length equals 13 residues. In DNA, the CDR3 is TGTGCCATCAGTGAGGTGAAGGGGAACGAGCAGTACTTC. Amino acids: CAISEVKGNEQYF.

The chain combines TRBV27 with TRBJ1-4; weak D call: TRBD1 (5 bases). CDR3 length equals 14 residues. CDR1 and CDR2 (germline): MNHEY, SMNVEV (reference sequence). V was shortened by 3 bases and J by 4 bases, with 9 bases between the two germline ends. CDR3 coding DNA: TGTGCCAGCAGTTTCAAAGGGGATAATGAAAAACTGTTTTTT. Its translation is CASSFKGDNEKLFF.

CDR3 DNA sequence: TGTGCCAGCAGTACGACAGTCTACGAGCAGTACTTC. This translates into CASSTTVYEQYF. V usage is TRBV28 and J usage is TRBJ2-7, with D possibly being TRBD1 (5 bases). The CDR3 covers 12 residues. The germline CDR1 and CDR2 sequences are MDHEN and SYDVKM. V dropped 5 bases and J dropped 3 bases, with 8 bases sitting between them.